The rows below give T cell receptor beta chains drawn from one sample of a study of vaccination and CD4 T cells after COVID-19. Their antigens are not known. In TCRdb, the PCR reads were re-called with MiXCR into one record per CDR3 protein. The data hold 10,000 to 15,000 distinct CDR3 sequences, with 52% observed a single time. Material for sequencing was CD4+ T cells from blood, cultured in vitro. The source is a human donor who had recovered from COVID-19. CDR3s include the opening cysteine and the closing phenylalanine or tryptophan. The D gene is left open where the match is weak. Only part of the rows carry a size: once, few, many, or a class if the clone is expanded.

CDR3 DNA: TGTGCCAGCACCTCTGCGGGGGCCATATACGAGCAGTACTTC
CDR3 protein: CASTSAGAIYEQYF
clone size: once
J gene: TRBJ2-7
V gene: TRBV11-2
D gene: .

CDR3 DNA: TGTGCCAGCAGCCCCCGTAGTAGCGGGAGGGCCCTGGAGACCCAGTACTTC
CDR3 protein: CASSPRSSGRALETQYF
clone size: few
J gene: TRBJ2-5
V gene: TRBV6-2/TRBV6-3
D gene: TRBD2

CDR3 DNA: TGTGCCAGCTCGCTTGACTATGACAGCCCTGAAGCTTTCTTT
CDR3 protein: CASSLDYDSPEAFF
clone size: .
J gene: TRBJ1-1
V gene: TRBV18
D gene: .

CDR3 DNA: TGTGCCACCAGCAGACTAGGGCACGGACAGGGGGGCGAGACCCAGTACTTC
CDR3 protein: CATSRLGHGQGGETQYF
clone size: few
J gene: TRBJ2-5
V gene: TRBV15
D gene: TRBD1

CDR3 DNA: TGTGCCAGCAGCTTAGGGCGGGAGGGTAACGGGGAGCTGTTTTTT
CDR3 protein: CASSLGREGNGELFF
clone size: .
J gene: TRBJ2-2
V gene: TRBV7-8
D gene: TRBD2

CDR3 DNA: TGTGCCAGCAGCCCGGAGGTGCCCAATGAGCAGTTCTTC
CDR3 protein: CASSPEVPNEQFF
clone size: .
J gene: TRBJ2-1
V gene: TRBV2
D gene: .

CDR3 DNA: TGTGCCACCGCGACAGGGGGCGTTGGGGGGTCTGAAGCTTTCTTT
CDR3 protein: CATATGGVGGSEAFF
clone size: .
J gene: TRBJ1-1
V gene: TRBV28
D gene: TRBD1

CDR3 DNA: TGCAGCGTTGAAGGGGGATTACTAAACTATGGCTACACCTTC
CDR3 protein: CSVEGGLLNYGYTF
clone size: .
J gene: TRBJ1-2
V gene: TRBV29-1
D gene: .

CDR3 DNA: TGTGCCAGTAGTATGGGACTAGCGGGAGTTGAGACCCAGTACTTC
CDR3 protein: CASSMGLAGVETQYF
clone size: .
J gene: TRBJ2-5
V gene: TRBV19
D gene: TRBD2

CDR3 DNA: TGTGCCACCAGCAGAGATCAGGCGGGAGGGATGAGTGATACGCAGTATTTT
CDR3 protein: CATSRDQAGGMSDTQYF
clone size: few
J gene: TRBJ2-3
V gene: TRBV15
D gene: TRBD2

CDR3 DNA: TGCAGTGCGCAAATATCCGGGACAGAGGCAGGGACCCAGCATTTT
CDR3 protein: CSAQISGTEAGTQHF
clone size: .
J gene: TRBJ1-5
V gene: TRBV20-1
D gene: TRBD1

CDR3 DNA: TGTGCCAGTTTCCCCCATCCCGGGAGGCAGCGCAATCAGCCCCAGCATTTT
CDR3 protein: CASFPHPGRQRNQPQHF
clone size: .
J gene: TRBJ1-5
V gene: TRBV28
D gene: .

CDR3 DNA: TGTGCCACCAGTGGGGGTGCGACCTACGAGCAGTACTTC
CDR3 protein: CATSGGATYEQYF
clone size: .
J gene: TRBJ2-7
V gene: TRBV24-1
D gene: .

CDR3 DNA: TGCGCCAGCAGCCAATCTACAGTTCAGCCCCAGCATTTT
CDR3 protein: CASSQSTVQPQHF
clone size: .
J gene: TRBJ1-5
V gene: TRBV4-3
D gene: .

CDR3 DNA: TGTGCCAGCAGCTTTGACTCCGGGACAGGGCGCTATGGCTACACCTTC
CDR3 protein: CASSFDSGTGRYGYTF
clone size: .
J gene: TRBJ1-2
V gene: TRBV7-9
D gene: TRBD1

CDR3 DNA: TGTGCCAGCAGTTATCAGGGAGAGTCGGATACGCAGTATTTT
CDR3 protein: CASSYQGESDTQYF
clone size: few
J gene: TRBJ2-3
V gene: TRBV6-2/TRBV6-3
D gene: .

CDR3 DNA: TGCAGTGCTACCCGACAGCCGGCACAAGAGACCCAGTACTTC
CDR3 protein: CSATRQPAQETQYF
clone size: .
J gene: TRBJ2-5
V gene: TRBV20-1
D gene: .

CDR3 DNA: TGTGCCAGCAGTTTACACAGTCAAGAGACCCAGTACTTC
CDR3 protein: CASSLHSQETQYF
clone size: .
J gene: TRBJ2-5
V gene: TRBV12-3/TRBV12-4
D gene: .

CDR3 DNA: TGTGCCAGCAGCCCGACTATCGGGAGCTACGAGCAGTACTTC
CDR3 protein: CASSPTIGSYEQYF
clone size: .
J gene: TRBJ2-7
V gene: TRBV2
D gene: .

CDR3 DNA: TGTGCCAGCAGTCCAGGACTAGCGGGAAGGACTGAGCAGTTCTTC
CDR3 protein: CASSPGLAGRTEQFF
clone size: .
J gene: TRBJ2-1
V gene: TRBV6-2/TRBV6-3
D gene: TRBD2

CDR3 DNA: TGTGCCAGCAGCTACCGACGGGAGGGCGGCCTGTTTTTT
CDR3 protein: CASSYRREGGLFF
clone size: .
J gene: TRBJ1-4
V gene: TRBV11-2
D gene: .

CDR3 DNA: TGTGCCAGCAGCTTAGATGGGGGCTTTGGGAGCGTTTCACCCCTCCACTTT
CDR3 protein: CASSLDGGFGSVSPLHF
clone size: .
J gene: TRBJ1-6
V gene: TRBV7-9
D gene: .

CDR3 DNA: TGTGCCAGCAGCTCTACCGGGACAGGGGAAGACGAGCAGTACTTC
CDR3 protein: CASSSTGTGEDEQYF
clone size: .
J gene: TRBJ2-7
V gene: TRBV11-1
D gene: TRBD1

CDR3 DNA: TGTGCCAGCAGTGAAGGCTCAACACAGACTTATGGCTGCACCTTC
CDR3 protein: CASSEGSTQTYGCTF
clone size: .
J gene: TRBJ1-2
V gene: TRBV6-1
D gene: .

CDR3 DNA: TGCGCCAGCAGTGAGAGAGGGGGAGCTACGGACACTGAAGCTTTCTTT
CDR3 protein: CASSERGGATDTEAFF
clone size: few
J gene: TRBJ1-1
V gene: TRBV10-2
D gene: .

CDR3 DNA: TGCAGTGCCCCGAGGGCTAGCGGGGTCACGTCTGATGAGCAGTTCTTC
CDR3 protein: CSAPRASGVTSDEQFF
clone size: .
J gene: TRBJ2-1
V gene: TRBV20-1
D gene: TRBD2

CDR3 DNA: TGTGCCAGCATCCAGGGTAGGATGGGGTACAAGGATCAGCCCCAGCATTTT
CDR3 protein: CASIQGRMGYKDQPQHF
clone size: few
J gene: TRBJ1-5
V gene: TRBV28
D gene: .

CDR3 DNA: TGTGCCACCAGCGGGCCGTCTAGCGGGAGCTCCTACAATGAGCAGTTCTTC
CDR3 protein: CATSGPSSGSSYNEQFF
clone size: few
J gene: TRBJ2-1
V gene: TRBV24-1
D gene: TRBD2

CDR3 DNA: TGCAGTGCTAGAGACGGACCGGGTGATTGGCAGTACTTC
CDR3 protein: CSARDGPGDWQYF
clone size: .
J gene: TRBJ2-7
V gene: TRBV20-1
D gene: .

CDR3 DNA: TGTGCCAGCAGCTCTCTTAGTAAAGTGCCCTACGAGCAGTACTTC
CDR3 protein: CASSSLSKVPYEQYF
clone size: .
J gene: TRBJ2-7
V gene: TRBV11-2
D gene: .

CDR3 DNA: TGCAGTGCCAGAGGGACTAGCGGTACAAATCGGGAGACCCAGTACTTC
CDR3 protein: CSARGTSGTNRETQYF
clone size: .
J gene: TRBJ2-5
V gene: TRBV20-1
D gene: TRBD2

CDR3 DNA: TGTGCCAGCAGCTTAGCGGGGGAGGGGAATCAGCCCCAGCATTTT
CDR3 protein: CASSLAGEGNQPQHF
clone size: .
J gene: TRBJ1-5
V gene: TRBV11-3
D gene: .

CDR3 DNA: TGCGCCAGCAGTGAGGGGACAGCCACAGACCAAGAGACCCAGTACTTC
CDR3 protein: CASSEGTATDQETQYF
clone size: .
J gene: TRBJ2-5
V gene: TRBV10-1
D gene: TRBD1

CDR3 DNA: TGTGCCAGCATACTCCTGAACTCTGGAAACACCATATATTTT
CDR3 protein: CASILLNSGNTIYF
clone size: .
J gene: TRBJ1-3
V gene: TRBV2
D gene: .

CDR3 DNA: TGTGCCAGCAGTTTACACAGGGACCAAGAGACCCAGTACTTC
CDR3 protein: CASSLHRDQETQYF
clone size: few
J gene: TRBJ2-5
V gene: TRBV25-1
D gene: .

CDR3 DNA: TGTGCCAGCAGTTTAATGGGACTAGCGGCATCAGAAGAGACCCAGTACTTC
CDR3 protein: CASSLMGLAASEETQYF
clone size: medium-sized
J gene: TRBJ2-5
V gene: TRBV28
D gene: TRBD2

CDR3 DNA: TGTGCCAGCAGTTCGGGACAGCTCACAGATACGCAGTATTTT
CDR3 protein: CASSSGQLTDTQYF
clone size: .
J gene: TRBJ2-3
V gene: TRBV27
D gene: TRBD1

CDR3 DNA: TGTGCCAGCAGCCCGGCCGGGAGAGGCGATACGCAGTATTTT
CDR3 protein: CASSPAGRGDTQYF
clone size: once
J gene: TRBJ2-3
V gene: TRBV3-1
D gene: .

CDR3 DNA: TGCAGCGTTGCTTCGGGGCGTGTGAGCTCCTACAATGAGCAGTTCTTC
CDR3 protein: CSVASGRVSSYNEQFF
clone size: .
J gene: TRBJ2-1
V gene: TRBV29-1
D gene: .

CDR3 DNA: TGCAGTGCAAGCGGGCCCGGGGAGACCCAGTACTTC
CDR3 protein: CSASGPGETQYF
clone size: .
J gene: TRBJ2-5
V gene: TRBV20-1
D gene: .

CDR3 DNA: TGTGCCAGCAGCTTAAACAGGGGAGAGACCCAGTACTTC
CDR3 protein: CASSLNRGETQYF
clone size: few
J gene: TRBJ2-5
V gene: TRBV7-3
D gene: TRBD1

CDR3 DNA: TGCAGTGCCACCTCTCGAGACAGGGGCTTCTCACCCCTCCACTTT
CDR3 protein: CSATSRDRGFSPLHF
clone size: .
J gene: TRBJ1-6
V gene: TRBV20-1
D gene: TRBD1

CDR3 DNA: TGTGCCAGCAGACCCGCGAGGGGGCAGACTTCGAGCACTGAAGCTTTCTTT
CDR3 protein: CASRPARGQTSSTEAFF
clone size: .
J gene: TRBJ1-1
V gene: TRBV7-9
D gene: TRBD1

CDR3 DNA: TGCGCCAGCAGCCCGGGACAGGGTTACGAGACCCAGTACTTC
CDR3 protein: CASSPGQGYETQYF
clone size: .
J gene: TRBJ2-5
V gene: TRBV5-1
D gene: TRBD1

CDR3 DNA: TGTGCCAGCAGTGAGACTAGCACCGGGGAGCTGTTTTTT
CDR3 protein: CASSETSTGELFF
clone size: few
J gene: TRBJ2-2
V gene: TRBV6-4
D gene: .

CDR3 DNA: TGTGCCAGCAGCCCCCTAGGGGACTCATCGAGTGGCTACACCTTC
CDR3 protein: CASSPLGDSSSGYTF
clone size: .
J gene: TRBJ1-2
V gene: TRBV4-2
D gene: .

CDR3 DNA: TGCAGTGCTAGGCCCACTAGCGGGAGTTCGAAGTTCTTC
CDR3 protein: CSARPTSGSSKFF
clone size: .
J gene: TRBJ2-1
V gene: TRBV20-1
D gene: TRBD2

CDR3 DNA: TGTGCCAGTATGTCTCGAGGGACTATGGAGACCCAGTACTTC
CDR3 protein: CASMSRGTMETQYF
clone size: .
J gene: TRBJ2-5
V gene: TRBV19
D gene: TRBD2

CDR3 DNA: TGTGCCAGCAGTTATGAGCGGATAGGGTTGTATGGCTACACCTTC
CDR3 protein: CASSYERIGLYGYTF
clone size: once
J gene: TRBJ1-2
V gene: TRBV28
D gene: .

CDR3 DNA: TGTGCCAGCAGCCCAGAGAGTTATGGCTACACCTTC
CDR3 protein: CASSPESYGYTF
clone size: .
J gene: TRBJ1-2
V gene: TRBV7-8
D gene: .

CDR3 DNA: TGTGCCAGCAGCCCTTCCTCGTTTGGGACTGAAGCTTTCTTT
CDR3 protein: CASSPSSFGTEAFF
clone size: .
J gene: TRBJ1-1
V gene: TRBV6-1
D gene: .

CDR3 DNA: TGTGCCTGGAGTGTACCTAGGACAGCGATTAATCAGCCCCAGCATTTT
CDR3 protein: CAWSVPRTAINQPQHF
clone size: .
J gene: TRBJ1-5
V gene: TRBV30
D gene: .

CDR3 DNA: TGCAGTGCCCCGAGACCCCGAACCTACGAGCAGTACTTC
CDR3 protein: CSAPRPRTYEQYF
clone size: few
J gene: TRBJ2-7
V gene: TRBV20-1
D gene: .

CDR3 DNA: TGCGCCAGCAGCTTGTTGAACGGAAACACTGAAGCTTTCTTT
CDR3 protein: CASSLLNGNTEAFF
clone size: few
J gene: TRBJ1-1
V gene: TRBV5-1
D gene: .

CDR3 DNA: TGCAGTGCTAGAGTTCTCAAAGAGAACCAGTACTTC
CDR3 protein: CSARVLKENQYF
clone size: .
J gene: TRBJ2-5
V gene: TRBV20-1
D gene: .

CDR3 DNA: TGTGCCAGCAGTGCCTCGGGACAGGGATATCAGCCCCAGCATTTT
CDR3 protein: CASSASGQGYQPQHF
clone size: .
J gene: TRBJ1-5
V gene: TRBV2
D gene: TRBD1

CDR3 DNA: TGTGCCAGCAGAACAGGGGCACGTGAGCAGTTCTTC
CDR3 protein: CASRTGAREQFF
clone size: .
J gene: TRBJ2-1
V gene: TRBV6-1
D gene: TRBD1

CDR3 DNA: TGTGCCAGCAGTGTTGCGGAGTTCCTAGCCAAAAACATTCAGTACTTC
CDR3 protein: CASSVAEFLAKNIQYF
clone size: .
J gene: TRBJ2-4
V gene: TRBV6-1
D gene: .

CDR3 DNA: TGCAGTGCTAGAGATTACAACGGCTACACCTTC
CDR3 protein: CSARDYNGYTF
clone size: .
J gene: TRBJ1-2
V gene: TRBV20-1
D gene: .

CDR3 DNA: TGTGCCAGCAGCAACAGGGCCGGGAAAATTCCCACTTCTGGGGCCAACGTCCTGACTTTC
CDR3 protein: CASSNRAGKIPTSGANVLTF
clone size: .
J gene: TRBJ2-6
V gene: TRBV28
D gene: .